The clone carrying this TCR beta chain came up many times. Antigen unknown. This sample was taken from a study of spatial heterogeneity in lung cancer. Findings and caveats of the study: Relative to follow-up, resection was when ubiquitous expanded tumor TCRs appeared more in blood.

This CDR3 is built from 18 residues. The ends were cut back, 5 bases at V and 0 bases at J, with 17 bases in the middle. CDR1 and CDR2 (germline): SGHVS, FNYEAQ. TCR cDNA molecules each carried a unique molecular identifier. TCRdb re-analysed the 5' RACE reads in MiXCR, keeping a single row per CDR3 protein. The sample includes 6,000 to 7,500 distinct CDR3 sequences, roughly 7.2% of them seen just once. Time point noted: sample taken at primary tumor resection. Extraction of whole RNA from tumor, nontumor lung or frozen PBMC preceded unsorted sequencing. V is TRBV7-6 and J is TRBJ2-6; unclear D gene. The sample was PBMCs, taken at surgery. The clonotype comes from a male donor with early-stage non-small cell lung cancer. DNA for the CDR3: TGTGCCAGCAGCCAGAGGCACGATCCTTACTCTGGGGCCAACGTCCTGACTTTC. This codes for CASSQRHDPYSGANVLTF.